The rows below give T cell receptor beta chains drawn from one sample of a study of blood T cell repertoires in COVID-19. TCRdb's copy holds only in-frame clones and misses some; the assay was immunoSEQ multiplex PCR. The table lists 250,000 to 300,000 clones, around 87% of them singletons. The sample consisted of peripheral blood. The receptors were gathered from a woman between 40 and 55 years old who had recovered from COVID-19. Each CDR3 is given with its conserved first and last residue. The order of the fields is J gene, CDR3 length, clone size, D gene, V gene, CDR3 DNA, CDR3 protein. D genes are given only for firm matches. A clone size is listed for some rows: how often the clone was seen (once, few, many), or a class if it is expanded.

TRBJ1-1	16	.	.	TRBV5-6	TGTGCCAGCAGCTTGATTAGTGGGGCACGGGACACTGAAGCTTTCTTT	CASSLISGARDTEAFF
TRBJ2-5	13	.	TRBD1	TRBV5-1	TGCGCCAGCAGCCCGGACAGGGCCGAGACCCAGTACTTC	CASSPDRAETQYF
TRBJ1-1	13	once	.	TRBV23-1	TGCGCCAGCAGGAGGGGGATGGTCACTGAAGCTTTCTTT	CASRRGMVTEAFF
TRBJ2-7	13	.	TRBD1	TRBV7-9	TGTGCCAGCAGCTCCCGGACAGGGAAAGAGCAGTACTTC	CASSSRTGKEQYF
TRBJ2-4	16	.	.	TRBV4-3	TGCGCCAGCAGCCAAGATGTAACGGGGAGAATGGACATTCAGTACTTC	CASSQDVTGRMDIQYF
TRBJ2-1	15	.	.	TRBV3-1/TRBV3-2	TGTGCCAGCAGCCAGCCTTCGGGCCCGAGGGATGAGCAGTTCTTC	CASSQPSGPRDEQFF
TRBJ1-1	12	.	.	TRBV29-1	TGCAGCGGCAGGGGACTGAACACTGAAGCTTTCTTT	CSGRGLNTEAFF
TRBJ1-1	14	.	.	TRBV5-1	TGCGCCAGCAGCTTGGCAACCGGGGAAGTGGAAGCTTTCTTT	CASSLATGEVEAFF
TRBJ1-2	13	few	.	TRBV2	TGTGCCAGCAGTGAAGCGCGCGGGTATGGCTACACCTTC	CASSEARGYGYTF
TRBJ2-7	15	once	.	TRBV10-3	TGTGCCATCAGTGTCGGCGGGGCGCTCTCCTACGAGCAGTACTTC	CAISVGGALSYEQYF
TRBJ2-7	14	once	TRBD1	TRBV11-2	TGTGCCAGCAGCTGGGGGGACAGGTCCTACGAGCAGTACTTC	CASSWGDRSYEQYF
TRBJ2-5	17	.	TRBD2	TRBV2	TGTGCCAGCAGTGAAGGGACTAGAGTTGGGGCACAAGAGACCCAGTACTTC	CASSEGTRVGAQETQYF
TRBJ2-2	14	.	TRBD2	TRBV3-1/TRBV3-2	TGTGCCAGCAGCGGAACTAGCGACATCGGGGAGCTGTTTTTT	CASSGTSDIGELFF
TRBJ1-1	13	.	TRBD1	TRBV3-1/TRBV3-2	TGTGCCAGCAGCAAGGACAGGGGGACTGAAGCTTTCTTT	CASSKDRGTEAFF
TRBJ1-1	15	.	.	TRBV6-6	TGTGCCAGCATCCCCGGTCGGGGGGCGGACACTGAAGCTTTCTTT	CASIPGRGADTEAFF
TRBJ1-2	12	.	.	TRBV11-2	TGTGCCAGCAGCTCTGGCTCACAGATAAACACCTTC	CASSSGSQINTF
TRBJ2-1	16	few	TRBD2	TRBV9	TGTGCCAGCAGCGCCCCGGGGGGGGTGAACTACAATGAGCAGTTCTTC	CASSAPGGVNYNEQFF
TRBJ1-5	17	.	.	TRBV5-1	TGCGCCAGCAGCTTGGGCGGGAGCCAAGGCGGCAATCAGCCCCAGCATTTT	CASSLGGSQGGNQPQHF
TRBJ1-5	13	.	.	TRBV9	TGTGCCAGCAGCGTTGGCAGCAATCAGCCCCAGCATTTT	CASSVGSNQPQHF
TRBJ1-2	18	once	.	TRBV7-9	TGTGCCAGCAGCTTAGCGCCAGGGAAGATAGGGGCTAACTATGGCTACACCTTC	CASSLAPGKIGANYGYTF
TRBJ2-3	15	.	TRBD2	TRBV19	TGTGCCAGTAGTAGACCGGGACTAGCGGGGTTCATGAAGTATTTT	CASSRPGLAGFMKYF
TRBJ2-1	15	.	.	TRBV24-1	TGTGCCACCAGCAAAAGCGGGACAGGACACAATGAGCAGTTCTTC	CATSKSGTGHNEQFF
TRBJ2-2	16	.	TRBD2	TRBV7-2	TGTGCCAGCAGCTTTGACAGGGGGACTAGCGGAGGGGAGCTGTTTTTT	CASSFDRGTSGGELFF
TRBJ1-3	17	.	TRBD1	TRBV7-2	TGTGCCAGCAGTCGACGACAGGGCATCAGCTCTGGAAACACCATATATTTT	CASSRRQGISSGNTIYF
TRBJ1-1	14	.	TRBD1	TRBV2	TGTGCCAGCAGTGGAAGGACAGGGATCACTGAAGCTTTCTTT	CASSGRTGITEAFF
TRBJ1-5	15	.	.	TRBV2	TGTGCCAGCAGTGAAGCTCTGCTTTTTAGTCAGCCCCAGCATTTT	CASSEALLFSQPQHF
TRBJ2-7	14	.	.	TRBV7-2	TGTGCCAGCAGCTTAGTGGGTTGGGGGGACGGGCAGTACTTC	CASSLVGWGDGQYF
TRBJ1-3	17	.	.	TRBV4-3	TGCGCCAGCAGCCGAATAACAGGGACCCTTACTGGAAACACCATATATTTT	CASSRITGTLTGNTIYF
TRBJ1-6	13	.	.	TRBV3-1/TRBV3-2	TGTGCCAGCAGCCAAGAGGGACACTCACCCCTCCACTTT	CASSQEGHSPLHF
TRBJ1-1	12	.	.	TRBV5-4	TGTGCCAGCAGCTTGGAAGCGGGCGGAGCTTTCTTT	CASSLEAGGAFF
TRBJ2-2	21	.	TRBD2	TRBV6-2/TRBV6-3	TGTGCCAGCAGTACCCCCCTCGGGACTAGCGGGGGGATCGCGAACACCGGGGAGCTGTTTTTT	CASSTPLGTSGGIANTGELFF